This T cell receptor beta chain was profiled in a study of blood T cell repertoires in COVID-19. Study as a whole: COVID-19 samples collected from the United States, Italy and Spain covered acute and convalescent phases. T cells, B-cell-depleted T cells, or PBMCs provided the cDNA or gDNA that served as material.

CDR3 length equals 16 residues. After removal of 6 bases from V and 1 base from J, the junction contained 13 bases not matched to a gene. CDR1 and CDR2 (germline): SQVTM, ANQGSEA. Original methodology: The authors estimated nucleated cell counts from reference gene primer amplification. Profiled with immunoSEQ multiplex PCR; TCRdb holds only in-frame clones, not every one. For V, J and clone size, that table is used; D and trimming come from the DNA. The table shows about 120,000 clones, with 87% occurring only once. The chain joins TRBV29-1 to TRBJ1-1, with TRBD1 identical over 8 bases. This TCR derives from a woman between 70 and 85 years old with acute or convalescent COVID-19. The sequencing input was peripheral blood. CDR3 in amino acids: CSVPLYGQGRNTEAFF. In nucleotides, the CDR3 is TGCAGCGTCCCCCTATATGGACAGGGAAGGAACACTGAAGCTTTCTTT.